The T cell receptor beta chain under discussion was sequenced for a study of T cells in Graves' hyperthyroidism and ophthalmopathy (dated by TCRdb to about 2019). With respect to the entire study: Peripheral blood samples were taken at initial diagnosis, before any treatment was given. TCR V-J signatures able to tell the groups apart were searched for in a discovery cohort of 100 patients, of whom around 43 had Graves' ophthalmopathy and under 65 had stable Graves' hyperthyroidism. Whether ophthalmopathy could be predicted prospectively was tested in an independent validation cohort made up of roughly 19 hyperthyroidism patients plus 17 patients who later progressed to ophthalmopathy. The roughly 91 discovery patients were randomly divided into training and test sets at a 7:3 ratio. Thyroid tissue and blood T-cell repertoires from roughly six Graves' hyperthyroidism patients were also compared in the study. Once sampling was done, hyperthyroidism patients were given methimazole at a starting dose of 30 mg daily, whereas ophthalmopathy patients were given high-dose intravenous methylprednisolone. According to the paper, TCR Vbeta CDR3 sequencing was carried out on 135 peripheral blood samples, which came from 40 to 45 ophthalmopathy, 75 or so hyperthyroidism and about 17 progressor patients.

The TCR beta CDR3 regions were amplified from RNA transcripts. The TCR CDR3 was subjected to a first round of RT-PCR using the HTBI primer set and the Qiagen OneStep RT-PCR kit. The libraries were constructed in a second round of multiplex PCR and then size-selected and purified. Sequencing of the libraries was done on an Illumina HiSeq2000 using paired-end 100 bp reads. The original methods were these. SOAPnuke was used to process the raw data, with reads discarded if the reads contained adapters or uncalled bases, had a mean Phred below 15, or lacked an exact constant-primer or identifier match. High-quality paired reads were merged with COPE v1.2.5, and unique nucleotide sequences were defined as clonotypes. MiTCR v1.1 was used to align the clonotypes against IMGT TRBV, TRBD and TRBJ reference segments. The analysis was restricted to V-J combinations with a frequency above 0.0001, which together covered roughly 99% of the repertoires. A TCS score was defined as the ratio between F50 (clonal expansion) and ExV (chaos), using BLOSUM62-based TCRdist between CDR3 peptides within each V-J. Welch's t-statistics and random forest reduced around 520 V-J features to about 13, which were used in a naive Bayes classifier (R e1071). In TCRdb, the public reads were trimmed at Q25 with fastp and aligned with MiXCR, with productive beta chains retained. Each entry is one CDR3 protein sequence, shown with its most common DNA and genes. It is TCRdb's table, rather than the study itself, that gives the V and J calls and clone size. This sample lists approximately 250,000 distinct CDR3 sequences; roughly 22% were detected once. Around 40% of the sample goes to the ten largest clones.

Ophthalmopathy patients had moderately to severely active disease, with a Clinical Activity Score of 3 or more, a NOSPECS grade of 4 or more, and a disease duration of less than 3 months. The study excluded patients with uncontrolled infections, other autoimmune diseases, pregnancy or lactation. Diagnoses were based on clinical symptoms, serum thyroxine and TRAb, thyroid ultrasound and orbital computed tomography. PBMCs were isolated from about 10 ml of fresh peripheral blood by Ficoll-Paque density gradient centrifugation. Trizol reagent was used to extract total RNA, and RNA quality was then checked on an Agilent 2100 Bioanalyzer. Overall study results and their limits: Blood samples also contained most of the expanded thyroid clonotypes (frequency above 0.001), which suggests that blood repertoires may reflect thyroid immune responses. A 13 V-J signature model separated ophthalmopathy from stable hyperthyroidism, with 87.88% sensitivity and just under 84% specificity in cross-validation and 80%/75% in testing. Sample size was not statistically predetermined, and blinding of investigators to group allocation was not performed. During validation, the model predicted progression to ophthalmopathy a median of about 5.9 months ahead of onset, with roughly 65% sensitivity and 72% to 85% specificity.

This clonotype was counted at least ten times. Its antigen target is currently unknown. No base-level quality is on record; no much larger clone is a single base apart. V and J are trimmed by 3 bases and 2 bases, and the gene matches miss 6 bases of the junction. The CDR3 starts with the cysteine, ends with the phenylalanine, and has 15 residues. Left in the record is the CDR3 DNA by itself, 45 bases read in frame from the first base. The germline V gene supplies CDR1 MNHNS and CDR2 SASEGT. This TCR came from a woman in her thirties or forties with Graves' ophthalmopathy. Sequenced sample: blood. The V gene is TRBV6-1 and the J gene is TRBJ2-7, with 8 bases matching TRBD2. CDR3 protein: CASSDGGRLPYEQYF. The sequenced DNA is TGTGCCAGCAGTGATGGCGGGAGGCTACCCTACGAGCAGTACTTC.